The rows below give T cell receptor beta chains drawn from one sample of a study of cytomegalovirus exposure and HLA in healthy donors. Profiling relied on immunoSEQ multiplex PCR, and the TCRdb table lists in-frame clones only, not all of them. The table has some 150,000 clones, around a tenth seen once. The specimen was PBMCs. The receptor set was obtained from a man aged 50 to 59 in good health and CMV-seronegative. The CDR3 runs from the conserved cysteine through the conserved F or W. D genes are given only for firm matches. Some rows have no size entry. The others give once, few or many, or a class for an expanded clone.

V gene	J gene	clone size	D gene	CDR3 DNA	CDR3 protein
TRBV11-2	TRBJ2-7	-	TRBD2	TGTGCCAGCAGCCCTGGGGCCGGGAGGGCCTACGAGCAGTACTTC	CASSPGAGRAYEQYF
TRBV5-1	TRBJ2-2	-	TRBD2	TGCGCCAGCGTCGCGGGGGGGCAGAACACCGGGGAGCTGTTTTTT	CASVAGGQNTGELFF
TRBV28	TRBJ2-7	few	-	TGTGCCACCCAAGAGGTGGGTGAGCAGTACTTC	CATQEVGEQYF
TRBV2	TRBJ2-1	-	-	TGTGCCAGCAGTGAATTCGGCGGAAATGAGCAGTTCTTC	CASSEFGGNEQFF
TRBV30	TRBJ2-1	few	-	TGTGCCTGGAAGGCTGGCGGGCTCTCCTACAATGAGCAGTTCTTC	CAWKAGGLSYNEQFF
TRBV5-5	TRBJ1-5	few	-	TGTGCCAGCAGCCCTACAGGGAGCAATCAGCCCCAGCATTTT	CASSPTGSNQPQHF
TRBV5-5	TRBJ2-1	few	-	TGTGCCAGCAGCTTCAGGAATGAGCAGTTCTTC	CASSFRNEQFF
TRBV7-7	TRBJ2-5	-	-	TGTGCCAGCAGCTCCGTCCGGAGGGGGGGGTTCCAAGAGACCCAGTACTTC	CASSSVRRGGFQETQYF
TRBV7-3	TRBJ2-1	few	TRBD2	TGTGCCACCACGGGTCTAGCGGGAATCAACAATGAGCAGTTCTTC	CATTGLAGINNEQFF
TRBV5-1	TRBJ2-3	few	TRBD2	TGCGCCAGCAGCCCGAGAGCGGGGGTAAGCACAGATACGCAGTATTTT	CASSPRAGVSTDTQYF
TRBV19	TRBJ1-2	-	TRBD1	TGTGCCAGTACCCCAGGGACAGGGAACGGCTACACCTTC	CASTPGTGNGYTF
TRBV7-9	TRBJ2-5	few	TRBD1	TGTGCCAGCAGCGCAGGGGGCGGGGAGACCCAGTACTTC	CASSAGGGETQYF
TRBV11-1	TRBJ1-1	few	-	TGTGCCAGCAGCTTACGGAACACTGAAGCTTTCTTT	CASSLRNTEAFF
TRBV6-5	TRBJ2-7	few	TRBD1	TGTGCCAGCAGTTACGCCAAGGGACAGGGGTCCTACGAGCAGTACTTC	CASSYAKGQGSYEQYF
TRBV5-1	TRBJ2-7	few	TRBD2	TGCGCCAGCGGCGGGGGGGCCTCAGCGGGCCTCTACGACACGGGCTACGAGCAGTACTTC	CASGGGASAGLYDTGYEQYF
TRBV6-5	TRBJ2-7	few	TRBD2	TGTGCCAGCAGTTCAAGCGGGGGGTCCTCCTACGAGCAGTACTTC	CASSSSGGSSYEQYF
TRBV29-1	TRBJ1-1	few	-	TGCAGTTCTGCCAGGGAGGGAGGTACTGAAGCTTTCTTT	CSSAREGGTEAFF
TRBV6-6	TRBJ1-2	-	TRBD1	TGTGCCAGCAGCTTCCGACAGGGGGGTACGGGTGGCTACACCTTC	CASSFRQGGTGGYTF
TRBV7-3	TRBJ2-7	-	TRBD2	TGTGCCAGCAGCCCTGGGGGGGGGTTCAACGAGCAGTACTTC	CASSPGGGFNEQYF
TRBV5-6	TRBJ2-7	few	-	TGTGCCAGCAGCTTGGTGACAGGCTGGAACTCCTACGAGCAGTACTTC	CASSLVTGWNSYEQYF
TRBV19	TRBJ1-1	-	-	TGTGCCAGTAGTACACGACAGTTAAAGGGCACTGAAGCTTTCTTT	CASSTRQLKGTEAFF
TRBV5-8	TRBJ1-1	-	TRBD1	TGTGCCAGCAGCTCGTGGACAGGGCCCATAGAAAACACTGAAGCTTTCTTT	CASSSWTGPIENTEAFF
TRBV5-1	TRBJ1-2	-	TRBD1	TGCGCCAGCAGCTTGGCTGGGACAGGGGAGGGCTATGGCTACACCTTC	CASSLAGTGEGYGYTF
TRBV11-2	TRBJ1-1	few	TRBD1	TGTGCCAGCAGCTTAGATCGCGAGGGACAGGGGAGTGAAGCTTTCTTT	CASSLDREGQGSEAFF
TRBV6-5	TRBJ2-3	-	TRBD2	TGTGCCAGCAAGCGGGGTAGCACAGATACGCAGTATTTT	CASKRGSTDTQYF
TRBV5-1	TRBJ1-3	-	-	TGCGCCAGCAGCTTTAATGCCCGTAGCTCTGGAAACACCATATATTTT	CASSFNARSSGNTIYF
TRBV2	TRBJ2-3	few	-	TGTGCCAGCAGTGAACCCCGGACTCAACAGAGAACAGATACGCAGTATTTT	CASSEPRTQQRTDTQYF
TRBV19	TRBJ2-1	-	TRBD2	TGTGCCAGTAGTGTGGGCCTAGCGGGAGTCAATGAGCAGTTCTTC	CASSVGLAGVNEQFF
TRBV28	TRBJ2-3	few	TRBD2	TGTGCCAGCAGTTTTCAGGGGCTTCTAGCGGGACCTACGCAGTATTTT	CASSFQGLLAGPTQYF
TRBV27	TRBJ1-6	-	TRBD1	TGTGCCAGCAGTTCACGGACAGGACGCTCTAATTCACCCCTCCACTTT	CASSSRTGRSNSPLHF
TRBV5-1	TRBJ1-2	few	TRBD1	TGCGCCAGCAGCGTCGACAGGGCGCCGAGCTATGGCTACACCTTC	CASSVDRAPSYGYTF